The subject of this entry is one T cell receptor beta chain. The sample is drawn from a study of shared clonotypes between healthy human individuals. TCRdb keeps only in-frame clones here, not all; method: immunoSEQ multiplex PCR. In the table there are 950,000 to 1,100,000 clones, roughly 80% of which are singletons. Germline values: CDR1 SGHVS, CDR2 FQNEAQ. The CDR3 extends over 15 amino acids. The V end was cut by 3 bases, the J end by 5 bases, with 16 bases between. The sequence derives from a man younger than 30 in good health. This chain connects TRBV7-8 to TRBJ2-5; possibly TRBD2 for D (5 bases). The sequenced sample was memory CD4+ T cells sorted from blood. Regarding subset: CD45RA-negative fraction. CDR3 DNA: TGTGCCAGCAGCTTTTCGGGCGGCCGGGATGAGACCCAGTACTTC. It encodes CASSFSGGRDETQYF.